This T cell receptor (beta chain) was recovered during a study of blood T cell repertoires in COVID-19. At the level of the study: Samples taken during acute and convalescent COVID-19 were collected in the United States, Italy and Spain. PBMCs, B-cell-depleted T cells, or T cells provided the cDNA or gDNA that made up the material.

The CDR3 contains 16 residues. Repertoires were generated with immunoSEQ multiplex PCR, while TCRdb's copy carries only in-frame clones and drops some. Here the sample spans hundreds of thousands of clones, 70% to 90% being singletons. The source material was peripheral blood. This TCR came from a man younger than 35 with active or convalescent COVID-19. The chain uses TRBV21-1 and TRBJ2-5; the table gives TRBD2 as D, unverified against the DNA. TRBV21-1 is flagged as a pseudogene. The CDR3 DNA is TGTGCCAGCAGCAAAGTCCCCCCGGGAGGCCAAGAGACCCAGTACTTC. Encoded protein: CASSKVPPGGQETQYF.